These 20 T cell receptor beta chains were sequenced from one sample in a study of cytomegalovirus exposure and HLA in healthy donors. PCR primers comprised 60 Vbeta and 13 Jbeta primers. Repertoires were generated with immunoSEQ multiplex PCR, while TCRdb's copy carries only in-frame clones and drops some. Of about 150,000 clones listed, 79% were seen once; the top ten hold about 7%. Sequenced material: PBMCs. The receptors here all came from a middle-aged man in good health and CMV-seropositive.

CDR3 sequence (DNA): TGTGCCAGCAGTTTATTGGGGGCAGTCAGCTCCTACGAGCAGTACTTC. Its protein product is CASSLLGAVSSYEQYF. V usage is TRBV27 and J usage is TRBJ2-5, with TRBD1 as a possible D gene (6 bases). The J call is uncertain, as TRBJ2-7 better fits the DNA end. This CDR3 has 16 residues. Germline V lookup: CDR1 MNHEY, CDR2 SMNVEV (reference sequence).

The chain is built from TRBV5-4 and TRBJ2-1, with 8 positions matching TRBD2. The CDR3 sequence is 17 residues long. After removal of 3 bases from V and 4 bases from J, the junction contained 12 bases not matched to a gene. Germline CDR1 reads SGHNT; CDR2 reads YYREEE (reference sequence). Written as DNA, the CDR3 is TGTGCCAGCAGCTGGGGGGCCCCCGGGACTAGGTACAATGAGCAGTTCTTC. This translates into CASSWGAPGTRYNEQFF.

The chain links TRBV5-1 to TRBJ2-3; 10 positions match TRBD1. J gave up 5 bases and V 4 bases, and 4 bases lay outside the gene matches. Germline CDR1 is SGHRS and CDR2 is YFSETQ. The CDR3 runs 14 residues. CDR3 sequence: CASSPGQGRDTQYF. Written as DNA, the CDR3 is TGCGCCAGCAGCCCGGGACAGGGGAGAGATACGCAGTATTTT. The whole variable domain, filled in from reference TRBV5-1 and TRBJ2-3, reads KAGVTQTPRYLIKTRGQQVTLSCSPISGHRSVSWYQQTPGQGLQFLFEYFSETQRNKGNFPGRFSGRQFSNSRSEMNVSTLELGDSALYLCASSPGQGRDTQYFGPGTRLTVL.

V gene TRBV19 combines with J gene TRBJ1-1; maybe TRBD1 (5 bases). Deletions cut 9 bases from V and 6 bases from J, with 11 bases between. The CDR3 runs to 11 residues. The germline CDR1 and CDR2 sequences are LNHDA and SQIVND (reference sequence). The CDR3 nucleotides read TGTGCCAGCTCAGGGTTCTCTGAAGCTTTCTTT. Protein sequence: CASSGFSEAFF.

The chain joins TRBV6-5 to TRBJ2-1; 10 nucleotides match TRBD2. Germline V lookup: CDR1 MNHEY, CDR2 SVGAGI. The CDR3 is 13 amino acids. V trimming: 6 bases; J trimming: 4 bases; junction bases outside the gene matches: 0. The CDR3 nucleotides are TGTGCCAGCAGACTAGCGGGGTACAATGAGCAGTTCTTC. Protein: CASRLAGYNEQFF.

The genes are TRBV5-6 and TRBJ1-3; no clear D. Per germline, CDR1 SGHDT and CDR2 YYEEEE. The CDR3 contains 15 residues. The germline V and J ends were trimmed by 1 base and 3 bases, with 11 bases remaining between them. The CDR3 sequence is CASSLTAGGGNTIYF. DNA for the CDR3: TGTGCCAGCAGCTTGACGGCGGGCGGTGGAAACACCATATATTTT.

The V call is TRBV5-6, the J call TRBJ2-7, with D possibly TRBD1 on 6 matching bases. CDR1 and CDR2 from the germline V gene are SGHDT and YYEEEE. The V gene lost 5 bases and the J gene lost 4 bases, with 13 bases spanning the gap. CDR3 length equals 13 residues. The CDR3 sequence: CASRHTGIYEQYF. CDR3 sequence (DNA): TGTGCCAGCAGACATACAGGGATATACGAGCAGTACTTC.

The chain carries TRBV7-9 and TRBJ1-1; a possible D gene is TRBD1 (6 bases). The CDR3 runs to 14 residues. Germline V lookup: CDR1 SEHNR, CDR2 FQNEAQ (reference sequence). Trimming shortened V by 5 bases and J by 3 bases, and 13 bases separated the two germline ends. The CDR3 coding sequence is TGTGCCAGCAGCCGTCAGGGGAGGGACACTGAAGCTTTCTTT. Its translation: CASSRQGRDTEAFF. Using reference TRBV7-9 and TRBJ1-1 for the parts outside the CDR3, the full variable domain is DTGVSQNPRHKITKRGQNVTFRCDPISEHNRLYWYRQTLGQGPEFLTYFQNEAQLEKSRLLSDRFSAERPKGSFSTLEIQRTEQGDSAMYLCASSRQGRDTEAFFGQGTRLTVV.

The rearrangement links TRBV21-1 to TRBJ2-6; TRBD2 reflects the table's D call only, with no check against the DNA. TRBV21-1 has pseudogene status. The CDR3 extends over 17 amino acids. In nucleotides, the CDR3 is TGTGCCAGCAGCAAAGTTTCTAGCCGTTCTGGGGCCAACGTCCTGACTTTC. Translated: CASSKVSSRSGANVLTF.

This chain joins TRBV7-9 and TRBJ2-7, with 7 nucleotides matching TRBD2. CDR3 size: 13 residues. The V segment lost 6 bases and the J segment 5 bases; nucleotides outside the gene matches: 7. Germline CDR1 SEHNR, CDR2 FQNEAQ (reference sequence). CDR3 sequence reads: CASRRAGDHEQYF. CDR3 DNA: TGTGCCAGCAGACGGGCGGGAGACCACGAGCAGTACTTC.

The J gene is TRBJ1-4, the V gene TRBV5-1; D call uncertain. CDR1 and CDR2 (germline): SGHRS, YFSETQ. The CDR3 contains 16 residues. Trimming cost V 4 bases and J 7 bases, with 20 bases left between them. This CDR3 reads CASSQATGSVVEKLFF. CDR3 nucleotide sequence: TGCGCCAGCAGCCAAGCTACGGGGTCTGTGGTTGAAAAACTGTTTTTT.

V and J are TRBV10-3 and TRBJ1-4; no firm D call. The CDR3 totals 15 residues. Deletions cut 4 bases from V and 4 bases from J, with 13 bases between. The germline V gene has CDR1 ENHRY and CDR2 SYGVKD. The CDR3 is CAISGIAGDNEKLFF. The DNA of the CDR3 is TGTGCCATCAGTGGTATAGCGGGAGATAATGAAAAACTGTTTTTT.

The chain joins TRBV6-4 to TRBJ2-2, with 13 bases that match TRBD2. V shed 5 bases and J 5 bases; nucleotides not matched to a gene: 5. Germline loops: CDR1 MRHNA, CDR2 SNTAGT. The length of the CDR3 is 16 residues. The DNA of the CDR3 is TGTGCCAGCAGTCCAGGACTAGCGGGAGCAACCGGGGAGCTGTTTTTT. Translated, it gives CASSPGLAGATGELFF.

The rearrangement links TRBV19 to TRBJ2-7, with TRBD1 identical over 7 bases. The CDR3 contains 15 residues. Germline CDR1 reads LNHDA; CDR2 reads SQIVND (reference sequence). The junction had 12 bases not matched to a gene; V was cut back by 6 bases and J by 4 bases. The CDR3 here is CASSQKGGAFYEQYF. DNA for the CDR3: TGTGCCAGTAGCCAAAAAGGGGGCGCGTTTTACGAGCAGTACTTC.

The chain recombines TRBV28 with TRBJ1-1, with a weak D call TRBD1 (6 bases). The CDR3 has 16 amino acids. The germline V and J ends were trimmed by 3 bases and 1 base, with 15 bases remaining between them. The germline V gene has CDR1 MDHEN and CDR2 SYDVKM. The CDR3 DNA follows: TGTGCCAGCAGTTTGTTAACCGGACAGAGGAACACTGAAGCTTTCTTT. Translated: CASSLLTGQRNTEAFF.

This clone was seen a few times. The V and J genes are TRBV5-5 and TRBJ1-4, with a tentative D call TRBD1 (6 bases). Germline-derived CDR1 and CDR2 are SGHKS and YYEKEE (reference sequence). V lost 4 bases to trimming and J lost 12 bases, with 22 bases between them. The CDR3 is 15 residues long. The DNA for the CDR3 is TGTGCCAGCAGCCCCGGGGGGGCAGGGATGAGAGAACTGTTTTTT. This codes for CASSPGGAGMRELFF.

The CDR3, as DNA: TGTGCCACCCGGGGACAGGGGGATTCACCCCTCCACTTT. Residues: CATRGQGDSPLHF. V and J are TRBV6-5 and TRBJ1-6, with 11 bases fitting TRBD1. V dropped 10 bases and J dropped 8; count of bases not matched to a gene: 4. Germline V gives CDR1 MNHEY, CDR2 SVGAGI. The CDR3 loop spans 13 amino acids.

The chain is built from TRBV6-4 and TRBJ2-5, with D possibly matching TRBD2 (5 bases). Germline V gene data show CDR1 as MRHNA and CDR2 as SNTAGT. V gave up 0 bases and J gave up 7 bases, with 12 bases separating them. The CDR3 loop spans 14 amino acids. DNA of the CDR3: TGTGCCAGCAGTGACTCTCCGGGGTCTGGGACCCAGTACTTC. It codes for CASSDSPGSGTQYF.

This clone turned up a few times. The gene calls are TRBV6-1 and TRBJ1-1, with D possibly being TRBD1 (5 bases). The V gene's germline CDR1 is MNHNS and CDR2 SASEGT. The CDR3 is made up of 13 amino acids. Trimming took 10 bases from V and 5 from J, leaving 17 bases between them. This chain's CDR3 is CATLPQGWTEAFF. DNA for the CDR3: TGTGCCACCTTACCTCAGGGTTGGACTGAAGCTTTCTTT.

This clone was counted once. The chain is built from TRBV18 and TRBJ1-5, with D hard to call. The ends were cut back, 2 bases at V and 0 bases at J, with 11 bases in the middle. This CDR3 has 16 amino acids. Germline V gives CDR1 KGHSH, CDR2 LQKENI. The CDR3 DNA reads TGTGCCAGCTCACCAGGGCAGCCGGATAGCAATCAGCCCCAGCATTTT. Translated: CASSPGQPDSNQPQHF.